This T cell receptor (beta chain) stems from a study of cytomegalovirus exposure and HLA in healthy donors. Study outcomes and limitations: As a later analysis showed, a missense DCLRE1C variant was linked to trimming of TCR beta V- and J-genes. What TCR beta sequences reportedly achieved was accurate prediction of HLA-A and HLA-B alleles in most subjects.

The PCR ran on 60 Vbeta and 13 Jbeta primers. Sequencing used immunoSEQ multiplex PCR; TCRdb keeps in-frame clones, though not all of them. This sample has some 150,000 clones, with 82% found just once. A note on this clone: Its antigen is currently unknown.

The material sequenced was PBMCs. The origin of this receptor is a woman between 45 and 65 years old in good health and CMV-seropositive.

CDR3 sequence: CASRPTGFGEQYF. The CDR3 nucleotides read TGTGCCAGCAGGCCCACTGGTTTCGGCGAGCAGTACTTC. This chain links TRBV2 with TRBJ2-7; no clear D gene. The ends were cut back, 6 bases at V and 6 bases at J, with 15 bases in the middle. The length of the CDR3 is 13 residues. The germline gives CDR1 SNHLY, CDR2 FYNNEI.